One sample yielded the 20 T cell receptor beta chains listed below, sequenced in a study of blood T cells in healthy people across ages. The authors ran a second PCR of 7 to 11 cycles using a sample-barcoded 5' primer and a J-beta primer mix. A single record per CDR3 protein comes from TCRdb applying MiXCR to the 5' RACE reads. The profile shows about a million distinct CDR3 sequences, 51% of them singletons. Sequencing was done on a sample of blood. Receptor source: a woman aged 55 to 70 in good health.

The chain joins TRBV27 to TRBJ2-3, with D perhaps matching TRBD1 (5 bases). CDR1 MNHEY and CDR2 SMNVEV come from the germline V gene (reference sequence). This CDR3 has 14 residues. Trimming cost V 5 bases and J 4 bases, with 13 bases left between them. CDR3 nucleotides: TGTGCCAGCAGTCTCCAGGGTGTCGCAGATACGCAGTATTTT. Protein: CASSLQGVADTQYF.

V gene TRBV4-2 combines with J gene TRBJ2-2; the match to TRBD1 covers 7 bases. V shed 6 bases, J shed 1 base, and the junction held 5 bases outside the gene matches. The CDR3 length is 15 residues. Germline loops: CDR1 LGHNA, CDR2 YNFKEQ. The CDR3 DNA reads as TGTGCCAGCAGACCGGGACAGCTGAACACCGGGGAGCTGTTTTTT. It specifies CASRPGQLNTGELFF.

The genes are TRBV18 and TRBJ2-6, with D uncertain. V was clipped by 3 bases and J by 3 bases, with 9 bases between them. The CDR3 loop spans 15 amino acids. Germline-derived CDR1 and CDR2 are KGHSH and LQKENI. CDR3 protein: CASSPTDLGANVLTF. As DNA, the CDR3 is TGTGCCAGCTCACCGACGGATCTTGGGGCCAACGTCCTGACTTTC.

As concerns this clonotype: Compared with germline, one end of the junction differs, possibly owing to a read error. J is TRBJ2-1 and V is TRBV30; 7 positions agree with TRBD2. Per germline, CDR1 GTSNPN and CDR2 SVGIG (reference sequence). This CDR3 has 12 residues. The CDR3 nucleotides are TGTGCCGGGAGGGACCCCTACAATGAGCAGTTCTTC. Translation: CAGRDPYNEQFF.

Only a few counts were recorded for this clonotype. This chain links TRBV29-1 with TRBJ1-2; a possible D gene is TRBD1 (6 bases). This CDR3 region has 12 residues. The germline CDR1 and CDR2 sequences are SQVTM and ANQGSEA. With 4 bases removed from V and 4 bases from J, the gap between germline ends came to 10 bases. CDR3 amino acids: CSVGGGSYGYTF. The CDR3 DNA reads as TGCAGCGTTGGGGGGGGCAGCTATGGCTACACCTTC.

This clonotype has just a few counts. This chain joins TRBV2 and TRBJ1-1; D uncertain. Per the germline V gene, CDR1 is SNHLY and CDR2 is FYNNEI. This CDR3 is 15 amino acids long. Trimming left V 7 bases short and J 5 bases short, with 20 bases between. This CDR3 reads CASTSSAAVGTEAFF. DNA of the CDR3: TGTGCCAGCACCTCGTCCGCGGCGGTGGGTACTGAAGCTTTCTTT.

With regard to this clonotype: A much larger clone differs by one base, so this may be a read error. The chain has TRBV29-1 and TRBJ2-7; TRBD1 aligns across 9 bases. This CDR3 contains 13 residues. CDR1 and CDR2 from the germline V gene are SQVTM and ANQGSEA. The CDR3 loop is CGVERTGVDEQYF. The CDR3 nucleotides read TGCGGCGTTGAGAGGACAGGGGTTGACGAGCAGTACTTC.

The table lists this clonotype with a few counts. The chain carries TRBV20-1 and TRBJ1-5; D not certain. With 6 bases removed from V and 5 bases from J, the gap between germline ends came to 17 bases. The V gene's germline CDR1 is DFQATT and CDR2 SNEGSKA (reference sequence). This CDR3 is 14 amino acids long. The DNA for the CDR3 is TGCAGTGCAGCGGACCCGTTCCCGGATCAGCCCCAGCATTTT. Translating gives CSAADPFPDQPQHF.

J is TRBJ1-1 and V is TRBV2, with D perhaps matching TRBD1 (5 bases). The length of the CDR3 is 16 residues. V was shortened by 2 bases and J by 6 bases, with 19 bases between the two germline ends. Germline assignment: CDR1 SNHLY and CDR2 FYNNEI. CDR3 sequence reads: CASSESRQMGPPEAFF. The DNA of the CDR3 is TGTGCCAGCAGTGAATCCCGACAGATGGGGCCTCCTGAAGCTTTCTTT. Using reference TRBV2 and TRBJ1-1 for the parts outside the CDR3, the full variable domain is EPEVTQTPSHQVTQMGQEVILRCVPISNHLYFYWYRQILGQKVEFLVSFYNNEISEKSEIFDDQFSVERPDGSNFTLKIRSTKLEDSAMYFCASSESRQMGPPEAFFGQGTRLTVV.

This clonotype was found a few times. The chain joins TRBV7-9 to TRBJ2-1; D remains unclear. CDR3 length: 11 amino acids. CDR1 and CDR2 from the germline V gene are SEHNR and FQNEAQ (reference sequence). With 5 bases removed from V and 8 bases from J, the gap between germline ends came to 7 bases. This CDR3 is CASSGLDEQFF. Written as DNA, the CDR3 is TGTGCCAGCAGCGGCCTAGATGAGCAGTTCTTC.

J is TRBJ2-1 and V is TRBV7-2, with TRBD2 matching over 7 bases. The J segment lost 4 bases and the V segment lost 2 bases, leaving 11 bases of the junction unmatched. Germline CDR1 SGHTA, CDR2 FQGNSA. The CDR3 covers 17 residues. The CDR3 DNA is TGTGCCAGCAGCTTAAGGGAGGGGCCTAGCCCTTACAATGAGCAGTTCTTC. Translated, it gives CASSLREGPSPYNEQFF.

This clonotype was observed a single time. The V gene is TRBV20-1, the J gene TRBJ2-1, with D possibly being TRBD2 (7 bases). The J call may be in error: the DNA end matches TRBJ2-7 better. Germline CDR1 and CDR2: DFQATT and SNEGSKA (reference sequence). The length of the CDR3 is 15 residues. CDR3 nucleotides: TGCAGTGCTAGAGATGGGGCGGGGGCCTTCTACGAGCAGTACTTC. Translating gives CSARDGAGAFYEQYF.

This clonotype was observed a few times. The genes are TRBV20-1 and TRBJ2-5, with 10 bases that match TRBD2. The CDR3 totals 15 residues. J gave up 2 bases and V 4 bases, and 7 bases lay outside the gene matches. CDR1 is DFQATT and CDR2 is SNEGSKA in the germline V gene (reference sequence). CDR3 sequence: CSAIPGTSVQETQYF. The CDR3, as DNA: TGCAGTGCTATACCCGGGACTAGCGTTCAAGAGACCCAGTACTTC.

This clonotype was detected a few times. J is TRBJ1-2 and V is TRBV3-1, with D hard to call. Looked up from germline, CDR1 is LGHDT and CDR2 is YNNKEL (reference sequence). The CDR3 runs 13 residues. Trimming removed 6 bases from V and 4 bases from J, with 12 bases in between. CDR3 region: CASRDLGGYGYTF. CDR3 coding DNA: TGTGCCAGCAGAGATCTCGGAGGCTATGGCTACACCTTC.

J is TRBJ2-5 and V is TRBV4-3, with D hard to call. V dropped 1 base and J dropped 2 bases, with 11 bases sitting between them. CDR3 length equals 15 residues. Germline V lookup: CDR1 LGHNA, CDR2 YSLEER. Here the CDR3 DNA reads TGCGCCAGCAGCCAAGGACGGGCCAAACAAGAGACCCAGTACTTC. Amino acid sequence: CASSQGRAKQETQYF.

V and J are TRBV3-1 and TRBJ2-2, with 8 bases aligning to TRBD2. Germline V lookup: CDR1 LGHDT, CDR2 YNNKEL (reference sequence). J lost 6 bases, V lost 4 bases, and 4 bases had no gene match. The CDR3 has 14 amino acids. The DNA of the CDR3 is TGTGCCAGCAGCCCCGGGACTAGGTCCGGGGAGCTGTTTTTT. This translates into CASSPGTRSGELFF.

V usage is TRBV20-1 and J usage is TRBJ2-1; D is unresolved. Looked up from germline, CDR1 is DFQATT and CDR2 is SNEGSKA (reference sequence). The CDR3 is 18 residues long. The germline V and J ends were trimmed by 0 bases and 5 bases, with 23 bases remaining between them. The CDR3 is CSARDASPHQYWDNEQFF. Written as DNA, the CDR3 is TGCAGTGCTAGAGATGCCTCCCCCCACCAGTACTGGGACAATGAGCAGTTCTTC.

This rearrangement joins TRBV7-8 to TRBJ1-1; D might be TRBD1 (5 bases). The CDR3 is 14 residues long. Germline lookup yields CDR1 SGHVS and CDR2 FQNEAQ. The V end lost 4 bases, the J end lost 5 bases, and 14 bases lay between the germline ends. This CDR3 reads CASSYARRGTEAFF. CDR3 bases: TGTGCCAGCAGCTACGCCCGGCGGGGGACTGAAGCTTTCTTT.

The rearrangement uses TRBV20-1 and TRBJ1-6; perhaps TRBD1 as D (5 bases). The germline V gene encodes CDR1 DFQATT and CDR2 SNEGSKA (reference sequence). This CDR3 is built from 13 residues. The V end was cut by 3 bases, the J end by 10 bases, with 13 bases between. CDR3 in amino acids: CSASGGYGSPLHF. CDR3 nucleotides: TGCAGTGCTAGCGGGGGTTATGGGTCACCCCTCCACTTT.

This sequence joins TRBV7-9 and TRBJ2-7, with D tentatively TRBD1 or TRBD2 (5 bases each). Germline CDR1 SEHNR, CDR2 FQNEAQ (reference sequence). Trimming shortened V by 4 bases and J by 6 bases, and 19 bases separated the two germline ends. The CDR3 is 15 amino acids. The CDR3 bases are TGTGCCAGCAGCTATGGGCCAGGGACCACCATCGAGCAGTACTTC. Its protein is CASSYGPGTTIEQYF.